This T cell receptor beta chain was observed in a study of CD8 T cells in Susac syndrome. Study-level findings and limits: By the study's own acknowledgment, its TCR sequencing and HLA analysis included relatively few individuals.

The RNA input was roughly 0.45 to 1 ug, and it was reverse transcribed with random hexamers. The method of amplification for TCR beta CDR3 was immunoSEQ multiplex PCR, covering 54 Vbeta and 13 Jbeta. TCRdb analysed the immunoSEQ multiplex PCR reads with MiXCR anew, one entry per CDR3 protein. The profile shows more than 95,000 distinct CDR3 sequences, about 93% of them singletons. The CDR3 is made up of 13 amino acids. The germline V and J ends were trimmed by 2 bases and 9 bases, with 14 bases remaining between them. Germline V gene sequence: CDR1 DFQATT, CDR2 SNEGSKA (reference sequence). This clonotype has a single count. Its target is not known. Sequencing targeted TCR beta in T cells from blood (CD8+ and CD4+). The CD8+ and CD4+ T cells were isolated magnetically using a negative isolation approach, whereas the TEMRA cells were enriched by FACS.

Sample: CD4+ T cells from PBMCs. The chain uses TRBV20-1 and TRBJ2-1; a possible D gene is TRBD1 (7 bases). The receptor comes from a human donor in good health. In DNA, the CDR3 is TGCAGTGCTAGATCCAGGGGGGTAGGTGAGCAGTTCTTC. It specifies CSARSRGVGEQFF.